This is a list of T cell receptor beta chains from one sample in a study of T cell changes during pregnancy in multiple sclerosis. Profiled with immunoSEQ multiplex PCR; TCRdb holds only in-frame clones, not every one. The sample contains around 50,000 clones, 90% to 95% of which appear only once. The specimen comprised CD8+ T cells from peripheral blood mononuclear cells, sampled in the first trimester of pregnancy. Receptors originate from a female donor with multiple sclerosis, enrolled in a pregnancy study. CDR3s include the opening cysteine and the closing phenylalanine or tryptophan. A D gene is named only where the DNA matches it firmly. Rows may omit the clone size; those that give it use once, few, many or a size class.

V gene: TRBV7-8; J gene: TRBJ1-3; clone size: .; D gene: .; CDR3 DNA: TGTGCCAGCAGCGGATTCGGACAGATCTCTGGAAACACCATATATTTT; CDR3 protein: CASSGFGQISGNTIYF
V gene: TRBV27; J gene: TRBJ2-1; clone size: once; D gene: TRBD2; CDR3 DNA: TGTGCCAGCAGAACTAGCGGGACCTACAATGAGCAGTTCTTC; CDR3 protein: CASRTSGTYNEQFF
V gene: TRBV9; J gene: TRBJ2-1; clone size: .; D gene: .; CDR3 DNA: TGTGCCAGCAGCGTAGCTACCGGGGGTGAGCAGTTCTTC; CDR3 protein: CASSVATGGEQFF
V gene: TRBV4-1; J gene: TRBJ1-2; clone size: .; D gene: TRBD1; CDR3 DNA: TGCGCCAGCAGCCAAGATAGACAGGGGGCGAATTATGGCTACACCTTC; CDR3 protein: CASSQDRQGANYGYTF
V gene: TRBV4-3; J gene: TRBJ2-7; clone size: .; D gene: TRBD1; CDR3 DNA: TGCGCCAGCAGCCAAGATCGATCCGGGACAGGGGAGGGTTACGAGCAGTACTTC; CDR3 protein: CASSQDRSGTGEGYEQYF
V gene: TRBV7-6; J gene: TRBJ1-2; clone size: once; D gene: TRBD1; CDR3 DNA: TGTGCCAGCAGCTACTCCCTTAGACAGGGCTCTAACTATGGCTACACCTTC; CDR3 protein: CASSYSLRQGSNYGYTF
V gene: TRBV5-8; J gene: TRBJ2-7; clone size: .; D gene: .; CDR3 DNA: TGTGCCAGCAGCCAATTAGTCTCCTACGAGCAGTACTTC; CDR3 protein: CASSQLVSYEQYF
V gene: TRBV4-1; J gene: TRBJ2-7; clone size: .; D gene: .; CDR3 DNA: TGCGCCAGCGGTGGGGGGTACGAGCAGTACTTC; CDR3 protein: CASGGGYEQYF
V gene: TRBV7-8; J gene: TRBJ1-1; clone size: .; D gene: TRBD1; CDR3 DNA: TGTGCCAGCAGCTTATTAGGGACAGGGGGTGAAGCTTTCTTT; CDR3 protein: CASSLLGTGGEAFF
V gene: TRBV7-9; J gene: TRBJ1-2; clone size: .; D gene: .; CDR3 DNA: TGTGCCAGCAGCTTAGGTGGGGCCACTGGTTCCTATGGCTACACCTTC; CDR3 protein: CASSLGGATGSYGYTF
V gene: TRBV18; J gene: TRBJ2-2; clone size: once; D gene: .; CDR3 DNA: TGTGCCAGCTCCGGTGGGGGCCCAGACACCGGGGAGCTGTTTTTT; CDR3 protein: CASSGGGPDTGELFF
V gene: TRBV27; J gene: TRBJ2-1; clone size: .; D gene: .; CDR3 DNA: TGTGCCAGCGGCCCCGGGGTCTACAATGAGCAGTTCTTC; CDR3 protein: CASGPGVYNEQFF
V gene: TRBV6-1; J gene: TRBJ2-1; clone size: .; D gene: .; CDR3 DNA: TGTGCCAGCAGCCGAGGGCCCAATGAGCAGTTCTTC; CDR3 protein: CASSRGPNEQFF
V gene: TRBV27; J gene: TRBJ2-7; clone size: .; D gene: TRBD2; CDR3 DNA: TGTGCCAGCAGTTTTTCGGGACTAGCGGCCGCCTACGAGCAGTACTTC; CDR3 protein: CASSFSGLAAAYEQYF
V gene: TRBV6-6; J gene: TRBJ2-3; clone size: .; D gene: TRBD2; CDR3 DNA: TGTGCCAGCACTTACGCGGGACTAGCGATCACAGATACGCAGTATTTT; CDR3 protein: CASTYAGLAITDTQYF
V gene: TRBV4-1; J gene: TRBJ2-7; clone size: .; D gene: .; CDR3 DNA: TGCGCCAGCAGCCAAGTTGCCGCGGATCCCTACGAGCAGTACTTC; CDR3 protein: CASSQVAADPYEQYF
V gene: TRBV2; J gene: TRBJ2-7; clone size: .; D gene: .; CDR3 DNA: TGTGCCACCTCTGAGGGGGTAGCGGGTTACGAGCAGTACTTC; CDR3 protein: CATSEGVAGYEQYF
V gene: TRBV27; J gene: TRBJ2-1; clone size: once; D gene: .; CDR3 DNA: TGTGCCAGCAGTATCTACTCAGGGTCCTATGAGCAGTTCTTC; CDR3 protein: CASSIYSGSYEQFF
V gene: TRBV27; J gene: TRBJ2-7; clone size: .; D gene: TRBD2; CDR3 DNA: TGTGCCAGCGCCCGCGGGGGGGTCGGCGAGCAGTACTTC; CDR3 protein: CASARGGVGEQYF
V gene: TRBV12-5; J gene: TRBJ2-5; clone size: .; D gene: TRBD2; CDR3 DNA: TGTGCTAGTGCTATCCCGTCTAGCGGGGGCCCACAAGAGACCCAGTACTTC; CDR3 protein: CASAIPSSGGPQETQYF
V gene: TRBV27; J gene: TRBJ2-2; clone size: .; D gene: .; CDR3 DNA: TGTGCCAGCAGTTTCGCCAGGGTGTCCGGGGAGCTGTTTTTT; CDR3 protein: CASSFARVSGELFF
V gene: TRBV19; J gene: TRBJ2-1; clone size: .; D gene: .; CDR3 DNA: TGTGCCAGTAGGGACACCGGAACAGGCTGGGACAATGAGCAGTTCTTC; CDR3 protein: CASRDTGTGWDNEQFF
V gene: TRBV9; J gene: TRBJ1-1; clone size: .; D gene: .; CDR3 DNA: TGTGCCAGCAGCGTACCCGACGGTTTGGGGAGAAAGAGCCGTCTGAACACTGAAGCTTTCTTT; CDR3 protein: CASSVPDGLGRKSRLNTEAFF
V gene: TRBV2; J gene: TRBJ1-2; clone size: .; D gene: TRBD1; CDR3 DNA: TGTGCCAGCAACGACTTGGGACAGGGAAAATATGGCTACACCTTC; CDR3 protein: CASNDLGQGKYGYTF
V gene: TRBV13; J gene: TRBJ2-7; clone size: .; D gene: .; CDR3 DNA: TGTGCCAGCAGCTTAGGAGCGGTTAGCTCCTACGAGCAGTACTTC; CDR3 protein: CASSLGAVSSYEQYF
V gene: TRBV4-2; J gene: TRBJ2-5; clone size: .; D gene: TRBD1; CDR3 DNA: TGTGCCAGCAGCCAAGATTCTCCGGGACAGCAAGAGACCCAGTACTTC; CDR3 protein: CASSQDSPGQQETQYF
V gene: TRBV14; J gene: TRBJ1-1; clone size: .; D gene: .; CDR3 DNA: TGTGCCAGCAGCCAAGTTCAGGGTGGTTTGTTAGGCACTGAAGCTTTCTTT; CDR3 protein: CASSQVQGGLLGTEAFF
V gene: TRBV27; J gene: TRBJ1-1; clone size: few; D gene: .; CDR3 DNA: TGTGCCAGCAGTCCAGGACGGGGGGACACTGAAGCTTTCTTT; CDR3 protein: CASSPGRGDTEAFF
V gene: TRBV27; J gene: TRBJ2-5; clone size: .; D gene: TRBD1; CDR3 DNA: TGTGCCAGCGGGGAGCGGGACAGGGGGGCGGAGACCCAGTACTTC; CDR3 protein: CASGERDRGAETQYF
V gene: TRBV4-3; J gene: TRBJ2-2; clone size: .; D gene: TRBD2; CDR3 DNA: TGCGCCAGCAGCCAAGAGAGCCTAGCGGGGGGCCTCGGCGCCGGGGAGCTGTTTTTT; CDR3 protein: CASSQESLAGGLGAGELFF
V gene: TRBV7-2; J gene: TRBJ1-2; clone size: .; D gene: .; CDR3 DNA: TGTGCCAGCAGCGACACTAACTATGGCTACACCTTC; CDR3 protein: CASSDTNYGYTF
V gene: TRBV10-3; J gene: TRBJ2-5; clone size: .; D gene: .; CDR3 DNA: TGTGCCATCACGAAGGACTCGACCGAGACCCAGTACTTC; CDR3 protein: CAITKDSTETQYF
V gene: TRBV27; J gene: TRBJ2-1; clone size: .; D gene: TRBD2; CDR3 DNA: TGTGCCAGCAGTTTAACCCCAGCGGGAGGGGTATACAATGAGCAGTTCTTC; CDR3 protein: CASSLTPAGGVYNEQFF